This TCR beta chain was recovered during a study of blood T cell repertoires in COVID-19. Germline CDR1 is LNHDA and CDR2 is SQIVND (reference sequence). V lost 5 bases and J lost 2; bases outside the gene matches: 6. CDR3 length equals 15 residues. Measured with immunoSEQ multiplex PCR; TCRdb has only the in-frame clones, and not every one. The table lists 490,000 or so clones, approximately 87% of them singletons. The sequence was obtained from a woman in her thirties or forties who had recovered from COVID-19. Source material: PBMCs or T cells enriched from blood (not recorded which). V usage is TRBV19 and J usage is TRBJ2-3, with 8 positions matching TRBD2. The DNA for the CDR3 is TGTGCCAGTAGTTCACAAGCGGGAGACACAGATACGCAGTATTTT. Translated: CASSSQAGDTDTQYF.